Sequencing of this TCR beta chain was carried out in a study of T cell repertoires in cytomegalovirus infection. MiXCR was run by TCRdb on the reads, yielding one entry per CDR3 protein. The table includes fewer than 300,000 distinct CDR3 sequences, more than 20% detected once. This receptor was obtained from a human donor in good health (CMV status not recorded). Some clones in this sample may be carry-over from other donors' samples. The sample consisted of PBMCs.

For the CDR3, the DNA is TGTGCCAGCAGCTCCCGCCCGGGACAGCACTCCTACGAGCAGTACTTC. Its translation: CASSSRPGQHSYEQYF. This chain connects TRBV9 to TRBJ2-7; TRBD1 agrees at 7 bases. V was pared by 4 bases and J by 0 bases, with 10 bases of the junction left unmatched. This CDR3 has 16 residues. Looked up from germline, CDR1 is SGDLS and CDR2 is YYNGEE. The whole variable domain, filled in from reference TRBV9 and TRBJ2-7, reads DSGVTQTPKHLITATGQRVTLRCSPRSGDLSVYWYQQSLDQGLQFLIQYYNGEERAKGNILERFSAQQFPDLHSELNLSSLELGDSALYFCASSSRPGQHSYEQYFGPGTRLTVT.